This is a list of T cell receptor beta chains from one sample in a study of preoperative IRX-2 immunotherapy in early breast cancer. Only in-frame clones appear in the TCRdb table, and some are missing; sequencing was by immunoSEQ multiplex PCR. The data contain over a thousand clones, 60% to 80% of them seen just once; the ten biggest clones take up around 9.9%. The sequenced sample was tumor tissue, obtained after IRX-2 immunotherapy. These receptors all come from a human donor with breast cancer. The CDR3 runs from the conserved cysteine through the conserved F or W. The D gene is left open where the match is weak. Not every row has a clone size; where given, it reads once, few, many or a size class.

j_call: TRBJ1-5
v_call: TRBV6-8
d_call: -
cdr3_length: 13
clone_size: few
cdr3_aa: CASNREMVQPQHF

j_call: TRBJ2-7
v_call: TRBV11-3
d_call: -
cdr3_length: 14
clone_size: -
cdr3_aa: CASSLRGDVGEQYF

j_call: TRBJ2-1
v_call: TRBV6-8
d_call: TRBD1
cdr3_length: 18
clone_size: -
cdr3_aa: CASSYSSGGTGSGGEQFF

j_call: TRBJ1-1
v_call: TRBV5-1
d_call: -
cdr3_length: 14
clone_size: -
cdr3_aa: CASSLETENTEAFF

j_call: TRBJ2-6
v_call: TRBV30
d_call: -
cdr3_length: 14
clone_size: -
cdr3_aa: CAWSETSGANVLTF

j_call: TRBJ1-6
v_call: TRBV14
d_call: TRBD1
cdr3_length: 14
clone_size: -
cdr3_aa: CASSRDRGYSPLHF

j_call: TRBJ2-3
v_call: TRBV10-2
d_call: -
cdr3_length: 15
clone_size: -
cdr3_aa: CASSDEGSVTDTQYF

j_call: TRBJ2-7
v_call: TRBV18
d_call: -
cdr3_length: 13
clone_size: -
cdr3_aa: CASSPLSGDEQYF

j_call: TRBJ1-2
v_call: TRBV10-2
d_call: -
cdr3_length: 16
clone_size: -
cdr3_aa: CASSESDRPLNYGYTF

j_call: TRBJ2-6
v_call: TRBV6-8
d_call: -
cdr3_length: 15
clone_size: -
cdr3_aa: CAISAQGSGANVLTF

j_call: TRBJ1-3
v_call: TRBV15
d_call: -
cdr3_length: 17
clone_size: large
cdr3_aa: CATSRERLPGSGNTIYF

j_call: TRBJ1-1
v_call: TRBV19
d_call: -
cdr3_length: 17
clone_size: -
cdr3_aa: CASREPVGGTGNTEAFF

j_call: TRBJ2-3
v_call: TRBV11-3
d_call: TRBD2
cdr3_length: 16
clone_size: few
cdr3_aa: CASSLNAGGMADTQYF

j_call: TRBJ1-5
v_call: TRBV6-1
d_call: -
cdr3_length: 16
clone_size: once
cdr3_aa: CASSEGQGSGNQPQHF

j_call: TRBJ1-1
v_call: TRBV18
d_call: -
cdr3_length: 15
clone_size: -
cdr3_aa: CASSPPWKGNTEAFF

j_call: TRBJ1-4
v_call: TRBV6-8
d_call: -
cdr3_length: 16
clone_size: -
cdr3_aa: CASRRGTSGMGEKLFF

j_call: TRBJ2-5
v_call: TRBV18
d_call: -
cdr3_length: 13
clone_size: -
cdr3_aa: CASSPMVAETQYF

j_call: TRBJ1-3
v_call: TRBV6-8
d_call: TRBD1
cdr3_length: 16
clone_size: few
cdr3_aa: CASSKGQVISGNTIYF

j_call: TRBJ2-7
v_call: TRBV6-8
d_call: TRBD1
cdr3_length: 16
clone_size: -
cdr3_aa: CASSYYQTGFQYEQYF

j_call: TRBJ2-3
v_call: TRBV14
d_call: -
cdr3_length: 14
clone_size: few
cdr3_aa: CASSPRTSTDTQYF

j_call: TRBJ1-2
v_call: TRBV19
d_call: TRBD1
cdr3_length: 13
clone_size: -
cdr3_aa: CASSRTGGYGYTF

j_call: TRBJ1-5
v_call: TRBV19
d_call: -
cdr3_length: 17
clone_size: few
cdr3_aa: CASSFIRAAGRNQPQHF

j_call: TRBJ1-5
v_call: TRBV6-8
d_call: -
cdr3_length: 14
clone_size: -
cdr3_aa: CASSYSGGNQPQHF

j_call: TRBJ1-4
v_call: TRBV7-2
d_call: -
cdr3_length: 13
clone_size: few
cdr3_aa: CASSQGTNEKLFF

j_call: TRBJ1-6
v_call: TRBV19
d_call: TRBD1
cdr3_length: 16
clone_size: -
cdr3_aa: CASSSGQGGLGSPLHF

j_call: TRBJ2-1
v_call: TRBV29-1
d_call: -
cdr3_length: 13
clone_size: -
cdr3_aa: CSFGGGRYNEQFF

j_call: TRBJ1-6
v_call: TRBV11-3
d_call: -
cdr3_length: 14
clone_size: -
cdr3_aa: CASSSDSRTSPLHF

j_call: TRBJ1-2
v_call: TRBV6-8
d_call: -
cdr3_length: 14
clone_size: -
cdr3_aa: CASSVGRQITGYTF

j_call: TRBJ2-7
v_call: TRBV11-3
d_call: TRBD2
cdr3_length: 15
clone_size: few
cdr3_aa: CASSPPGGAVYEQYF

j_call: TRBJ2-3
v_call: TRBV11-3
d_call: -
cdr3_length: 16
clone_size: once
cdr3_aa: CASSFWGTTSTDTQYF

j_call: TRBJ1-3
v_call: TRBV5-1
d_call: -
cdr3_length: 16
clone_size: -
cdr3_aa: CASSLGQPGGGNTIYF

j_call: TRBJ2-1
v_call: TRBV19
d_call: TRBD2
cdr3_length: 14
clone_size: -
cdr3_aa: CASSMIGLGNEQFF

j_call: TRBJ1-1
v_call: TRBV6-8
d_call: TRBD1
cdr3_length: 12
clone_size: once
cdr3_aa: CASSRQGLVAFF

j_call: TRBJ1-2
v_call: TRBV11-3
d_call: -
cdr3_length: 15
clone_size: -
cdr3_aa: CASSSFRAPNYGYTF

j_call: TRBJ1-1
v_call: TRBV11-3
d_call: -
cdr3_length: 14
clone_size: -
cdr3_aa: CASSLGGGGTEAFF

j_call: TRBJ2-5
v_call: TRBV11-3
d_call: -
cdr3_length: 17
clone_size: -
cdr3_aa: CASSLGAGGPLIETQYF

j_call: TRBJ2-3
v_call: TRBV28
d_call: -
cdr3_length: 14
clone_size: few
cdr3_aa: CASSFLAGTDTQYF

j_call: TRBJ1-3
v_call: TRBV29-1
d_call: -
cdr3_length: 13
clone_size: -
cdr3_aa: CSWTGGAGNTIYF

j_call: TRBJ2-1
v_call: TRBV9
d_call: -
cdr3_length: 15
clone_size: -
cdr3_aa: CASSPTQRGFNEQFF

j_call: TRBJ2-2
v_call: TRBV4-1
d_call: -
cdr3_length: 15
clone_size: few
cdr3_aa: CASSQSGRNTGELFF

j_call: TRBJ2-1
v_call: TRBV15
d_call: -
cdr3_length: 16
clone_size: -
cdr3_aa: CATSRGARGRRNEQFF

j_call: TRBJ2-5
v_call: TRBV11-3
d_call: TRBD1
cdr3_length: 15
clone_size: -
cdr3_aa: CASSFKTGVTETQYF

j_call: TRBJ2-4
v_call: TRBV15
d_call: TRBD2
cdr3_length: 16
clone_size: -
cdr3_aa: CATSRERQGGKNIQYF

j_call: TRBJ1-2
v_call: TRBV19
d_call: TRBD1
cdr3_length: 17
clone_size: -
cdr3_aa: CASSSAVTGGADYGYTF

j_call: TRBJ2-5
v_call: TRBV11-3
d_call: TRBD2
cdr3_length: 15
clone_size: few
cdr3_aa: CASSSGAGAQETQYF

j_call: TRBJ1-2
v_call: TRBV6-8
d_call: -
cdr3_length: 14
clone_size: -
cdr3_aa: CASSYLAGSYGYTF

j_call: TRBJ2-7
v_call: TRBV11-3
d_call: -
cdr3_length: 14
clone_size: -
cdr3_aa: CASSFTLGTYEQYF

j_call: TRBJ2-7
v_call: TRBV27
d_call: -
cdr3_length: 14
clone_size: once
cdr3_aa: CASSSPLTGYEQYF

j_call: TRBJ2-3
v_call: TRBV11-3
d_call: TRBD2
cdr3_length: 16
clone_size: -
cdr3_aa: CASSLKAGGSTDTQYF

j_call: TRBJ1-6
v_call: TRBV6-8
d_call: -
cdr3_length: 12
clone_size: -
cdr3_aa: CASRPYNSPLHF

j_call: TRBJ1-1
v_call: TRBV30
d_call: -
cdr3_length: 15
clone_size: -
cdr3_aa: CAWSVPAGVNTEAFF

j_call: TRBJ1-2
v_call: TRBV19
d_call: -
cdr3_length: 15
clone_size: -
cdr3_aa: CASSIDHAQHYGYTF

j_call: TRBJ2-3
v_call: TRBV23-1
d_call: TRBD2
cdr3_length: 19
clone_size: -
cdr3_aa: CASTRGRLAGGRGTDTQYF